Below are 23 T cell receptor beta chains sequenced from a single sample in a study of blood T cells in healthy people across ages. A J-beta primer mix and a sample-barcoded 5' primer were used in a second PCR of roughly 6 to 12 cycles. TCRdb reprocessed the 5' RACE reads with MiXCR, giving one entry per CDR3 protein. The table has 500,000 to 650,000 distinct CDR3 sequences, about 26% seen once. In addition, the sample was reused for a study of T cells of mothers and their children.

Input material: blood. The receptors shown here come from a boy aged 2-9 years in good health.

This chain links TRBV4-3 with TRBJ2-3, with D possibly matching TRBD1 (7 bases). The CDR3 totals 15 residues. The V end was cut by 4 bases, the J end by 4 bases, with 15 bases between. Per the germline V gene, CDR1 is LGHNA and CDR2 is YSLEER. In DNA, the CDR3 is TGCGCCAGCAGCCTTCAGGGGGGAGAGCCAGATACGCAGTATTTT. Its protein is CASSLQGGEPDTQYF.

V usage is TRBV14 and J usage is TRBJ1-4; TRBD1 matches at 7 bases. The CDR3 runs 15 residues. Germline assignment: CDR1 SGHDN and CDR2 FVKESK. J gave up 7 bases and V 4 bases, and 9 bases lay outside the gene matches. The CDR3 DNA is TGTGCCAGCAGCCCGAGACAGGGAGATTTTGAAAAACTGTTTTTT. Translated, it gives CASSPRQGDFEKLFF. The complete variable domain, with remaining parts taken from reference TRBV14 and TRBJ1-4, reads EAGVTQFPSHSVIEKGQTVTLRCDPISGHDNLYWYRRVMGKEIKFLLHFVKESKQDESGMPNNRFLAERTGGTYSTLKVQPAELEDSGVYFCASSPRQGDFEKLFFGSGTQLSVL.

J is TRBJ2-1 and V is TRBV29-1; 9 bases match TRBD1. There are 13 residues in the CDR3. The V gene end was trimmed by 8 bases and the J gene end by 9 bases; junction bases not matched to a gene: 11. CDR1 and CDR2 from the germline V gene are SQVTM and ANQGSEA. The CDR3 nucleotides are TGCAGCCTATGGACAGGGGATGACACTGAGCAGTTCTTC. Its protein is CSLWTGDDTEQFF.

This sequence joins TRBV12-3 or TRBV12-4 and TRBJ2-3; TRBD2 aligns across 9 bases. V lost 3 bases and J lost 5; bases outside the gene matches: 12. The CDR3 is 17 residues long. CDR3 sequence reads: CASSFGWAGGRIDTQYF. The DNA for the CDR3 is TGTGCCAGCAGTTTTGGATGGGCGGGGGGGCGCATAGATACGCAGTATTTT.

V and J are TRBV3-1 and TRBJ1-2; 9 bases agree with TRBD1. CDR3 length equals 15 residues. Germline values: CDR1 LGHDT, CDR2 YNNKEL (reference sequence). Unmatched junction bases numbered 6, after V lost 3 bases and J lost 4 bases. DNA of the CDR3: TGTGCCAGCAGCCATACCGGGACAGGGACCTATGGCTACACCTTC. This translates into CASSHTGTGTYGYTF. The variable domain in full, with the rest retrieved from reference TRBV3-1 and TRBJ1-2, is DTAVSQTPKYLVTQMGNDKSIKCEQNLGHDTMYWYKQDSKKFLKIMFSYNNKELIINETVPNRFSPKSPDKAHLNLHINSLELGDSAVYFCASSHTGTGTYGYTFGSGTRLTVV.

The CDR3 sequence is CASSLKGDLYNEQFF. The CDR3 nucleotides are TGTGCCAGCAGCCTAAAGGGCGACTTATACAATGAGCAGTTCTTC. The chain carries TRBV7-9 and TRBJ2-5; D uncertain. The DNA matches TRBJ2-1 better at its end, which makes the J call doubtful. Per the germline V gene, CDR1 is SEHNR and CDR2 is FQNEAQ (reference sequence). The CDR3 extends over 15 amino acids.

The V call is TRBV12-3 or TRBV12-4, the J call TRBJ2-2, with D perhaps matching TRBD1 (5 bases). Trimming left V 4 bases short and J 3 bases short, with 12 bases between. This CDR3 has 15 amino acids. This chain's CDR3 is CASSSRQWYTGELFF. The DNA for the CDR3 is TGTGCCAGCAGTTCTCGACAGTGGTACACCGGGGAGCTGTTTTTT.

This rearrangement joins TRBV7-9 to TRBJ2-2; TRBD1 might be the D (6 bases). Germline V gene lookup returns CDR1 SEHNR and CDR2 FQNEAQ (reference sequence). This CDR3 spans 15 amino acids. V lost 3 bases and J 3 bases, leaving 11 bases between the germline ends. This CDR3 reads CASSFLQGDTGELFF. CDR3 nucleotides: TGTGCCAGCAGCTTCTTACAGGGAGACACCGGGGAGCTGTTTTTT.

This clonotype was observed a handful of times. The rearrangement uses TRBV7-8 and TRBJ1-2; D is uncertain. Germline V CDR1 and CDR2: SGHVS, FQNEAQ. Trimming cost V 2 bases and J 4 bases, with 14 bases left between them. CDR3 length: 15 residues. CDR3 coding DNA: TGTGCCAGCAGCTTATACTCAACGGGCGGCTATGGCTACACCTTC. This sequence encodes CASSLYSTGGYGYTF.

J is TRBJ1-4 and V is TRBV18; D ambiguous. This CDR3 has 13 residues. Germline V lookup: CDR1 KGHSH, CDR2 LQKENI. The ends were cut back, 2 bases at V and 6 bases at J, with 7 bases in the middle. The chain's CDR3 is CASSPNEDEKLFF. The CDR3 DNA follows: TGTGCCAGCTCACCAAACGAAGATGAAAAACTGTTTTTT.

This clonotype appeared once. In DNA form, the CDR3 reads TGTGCCAGCAGCCAAGATTCGGACGGGGCAGTTGAAAAACTGTTTTTT. Translated: CASSQDSDGAVEKLFF. The chain couples TRBV14 to TRBJ1-4; a weak D match, TRBD1 (5 bases). The CDR3 totals 16 residues. V lost 0 bases and J lost 7, with 15 bases in between. Per germline, CDR1 SGHDN and CDR2 FVKESK.

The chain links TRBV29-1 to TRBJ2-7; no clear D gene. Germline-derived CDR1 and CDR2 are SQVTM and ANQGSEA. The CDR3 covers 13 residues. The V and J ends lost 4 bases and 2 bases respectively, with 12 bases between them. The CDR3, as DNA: TGCAGCGTTGCCCGGAAACTCGCCTACGAGCAGTACTTC. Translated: CSVARKLAYEQYF.

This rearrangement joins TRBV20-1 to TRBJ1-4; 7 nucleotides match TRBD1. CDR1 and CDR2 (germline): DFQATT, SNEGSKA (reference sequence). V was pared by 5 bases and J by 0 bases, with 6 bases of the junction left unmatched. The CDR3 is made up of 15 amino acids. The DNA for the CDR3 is TGCAGTGCTGCTCAGACAGGGACAACTAATGAAAAACTGTTTTTT. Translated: CSAAQTGTTNEKLFF.

In DNA, the CDR3 is TGTGCCAGCAGCCCCCTGGGACTAGCGAGAGAGACCCAGTACTTC. Translation gives CASSPLGLARETQYF. The V gene is TRBV7-6, the J gene TRBJ2-5; 10 positions agree with TRBD2. V was clipped by 5 bases and J by 4 bases; unmatched bases: 7. Looked up from germline, CDR1 is SGHVS and CDR2 is FNYEAQ. The CDR3 consists of 15 residues.

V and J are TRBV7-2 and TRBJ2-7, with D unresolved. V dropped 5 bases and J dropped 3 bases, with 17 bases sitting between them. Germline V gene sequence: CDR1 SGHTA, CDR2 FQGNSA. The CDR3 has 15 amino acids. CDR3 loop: CASSLSPHAFYEQYF. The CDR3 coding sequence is TGTGCCAGCAGCCTCAGCCCGCACGCCTTCTACGAGCAGTACTTC.

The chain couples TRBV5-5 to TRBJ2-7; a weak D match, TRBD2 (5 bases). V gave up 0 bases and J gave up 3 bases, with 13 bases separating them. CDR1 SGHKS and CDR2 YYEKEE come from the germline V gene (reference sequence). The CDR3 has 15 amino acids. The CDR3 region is CASSLGLPGGYEQYF. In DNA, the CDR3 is TGTGCCAGCAGCTTGGGGCTCCCCGGAGGCTACGAGCAGTACTTC.

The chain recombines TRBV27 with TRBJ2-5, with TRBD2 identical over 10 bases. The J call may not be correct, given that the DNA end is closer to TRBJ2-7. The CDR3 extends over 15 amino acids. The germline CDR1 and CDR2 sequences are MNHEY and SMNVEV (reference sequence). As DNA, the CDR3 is TGTGCCAGCAGTTTATCTGCCAGCGGGAGGGGCGAGCAGTACTTC. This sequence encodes CASSLSASGRGEQYF.

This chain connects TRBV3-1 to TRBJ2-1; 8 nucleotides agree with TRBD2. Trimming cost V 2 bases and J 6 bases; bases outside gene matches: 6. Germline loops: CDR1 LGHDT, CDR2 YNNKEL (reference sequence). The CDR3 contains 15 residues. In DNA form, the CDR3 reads TGTGCCAGCAGCCAACCGGGACTAGTCAGCAATGAGCAGTTCTTC. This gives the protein CASSQPGLVSNEQFF.

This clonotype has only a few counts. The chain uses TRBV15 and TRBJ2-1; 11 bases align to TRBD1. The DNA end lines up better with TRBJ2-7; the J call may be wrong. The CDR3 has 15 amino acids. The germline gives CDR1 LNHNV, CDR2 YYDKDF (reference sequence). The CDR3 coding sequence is TGTGCCACCAGCAGACCCGGGACAGGGGGCTACGAGCAGTACTTC. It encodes CATSRPGTGGYEQYF.

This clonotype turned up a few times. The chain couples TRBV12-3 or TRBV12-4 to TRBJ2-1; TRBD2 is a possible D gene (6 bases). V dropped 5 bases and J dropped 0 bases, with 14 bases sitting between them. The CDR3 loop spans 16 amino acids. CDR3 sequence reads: CASSILAGSSYNEQFF. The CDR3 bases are TGTGCCAGCAGTATCCTTGCGGGAAGCTCCTACAATGAGCAGTTCTTC.

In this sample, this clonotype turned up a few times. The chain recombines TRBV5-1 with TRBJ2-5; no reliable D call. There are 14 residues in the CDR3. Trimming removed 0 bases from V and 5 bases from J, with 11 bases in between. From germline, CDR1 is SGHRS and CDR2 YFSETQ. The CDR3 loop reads CASSLEPAGETQYF. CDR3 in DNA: TGCGCCAGCAGCTTGGAACCAGCTGGGGAGACCCAGTACTTC.

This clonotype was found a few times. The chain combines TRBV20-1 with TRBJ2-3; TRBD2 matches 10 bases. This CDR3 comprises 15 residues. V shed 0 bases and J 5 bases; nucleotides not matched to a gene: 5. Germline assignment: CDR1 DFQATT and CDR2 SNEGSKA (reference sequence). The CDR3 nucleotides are TGCAGTGCTAGAGAAAGGGCTAGCGGGAGAGATACGCAGTATTTT. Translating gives CSARERASGRDTQYF.

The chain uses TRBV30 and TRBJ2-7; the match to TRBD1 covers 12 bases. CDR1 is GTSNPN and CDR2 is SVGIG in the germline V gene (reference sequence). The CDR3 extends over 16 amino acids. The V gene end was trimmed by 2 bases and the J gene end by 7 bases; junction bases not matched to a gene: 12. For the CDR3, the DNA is TGTGCCTGGAGTCCCCCCTCCCGGGACAGGGGGCGAGAGCAGTACTTC. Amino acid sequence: CAWSPPSRDRGREQYF.